This TCR beta chain was obtained from a study of cytomegalovirus exposure and HLA in healthy donors. Study details: Around 180 million T cells yielded fewer than 120 million unique TCR beta sequences in earlier analysis.

Study results and limitations: A later look showed TCR association rates differing by HLA locus, highest for DRB1 and lowest for HLA-C. The productive fraction for most TCR beta V segments was about 87% or about 30% in an earlier analysis.

It was with 60 Vbeta and 13 Jbeta primers that the PCR ran. Measured with immunoSEQ multiplex PCR; TCRdb has only the in-frame clones, and not every one. The table has roughly 160,000 clones, 79% seen once. With respect to this clone: Its specificity is unknown.

Trimming cost V 3 bases and J 4 bases; bases outside gene matches: 2. Looked up from germline, CDR1 is SGHRS and CDR2 is YFSETQ. This CDR3 contains 16 residues. This sequence was found in a man in his forties or fifties in good health and CMV-seronegative. This rearrangement joins TRBV5-1 to TRBJ2-1; TRBD2 agrees at 15 bases. Material: PBMCs. The CDR3 coding sequence is TGCGCCAGCAGCTACGGACTAGCGGGAGGGTACAATGAGCAGTTCTTC. Its protein product is CASSYGLAGGYNEQFF.